This T cell receptor beta chain came from a study of shared clonotypes between healthy human individuals. Some clones are missing from TCRdb's copy, which holds only in-frame ones; the method was immunoSEQ multiplex PCR. Seen here are roughly 2,300,000 clones, around 90% observed once, and the top ten hold 0.3% to 0.4%. Comments on this clone: Its antigen is unidentified.

The CDR3 has 17 amino acids. Germline values: CDR1 MDHEN, CDR2 SYDVKM. J gave up 5 bases and V 1 base, and 12 bases lay outside the gene matches. Partitioning of CD4+ cells yielded a CD45RA+ naive subset and a CD45RA-negative memory subset. Study-level points and caveats: In general, naive subsets displayed greater estimated richness than memory subsets did. Clonotype sharing among donors, it was expected, would be affected by sequencing depth.

The receptor was derived from a man aged 18 to 30 in good health. Some clones in this sample may be carry-over from other donors' samples. This chain connects TRBV28 to TRBJ2-5, with 8 bases aligning to TRBD1. The sequenced sample was naive CD4+ T cells from PBMCs. This sample's subset: CD45RA+ positively selected. The CDR3 nucleotides read TGTGCCAGCAGTTTATTAGGACAGGGTCAAGTGTGGGAGACCCAGTACTTC. Protein product: CASSLLGQGQVWETQYF.